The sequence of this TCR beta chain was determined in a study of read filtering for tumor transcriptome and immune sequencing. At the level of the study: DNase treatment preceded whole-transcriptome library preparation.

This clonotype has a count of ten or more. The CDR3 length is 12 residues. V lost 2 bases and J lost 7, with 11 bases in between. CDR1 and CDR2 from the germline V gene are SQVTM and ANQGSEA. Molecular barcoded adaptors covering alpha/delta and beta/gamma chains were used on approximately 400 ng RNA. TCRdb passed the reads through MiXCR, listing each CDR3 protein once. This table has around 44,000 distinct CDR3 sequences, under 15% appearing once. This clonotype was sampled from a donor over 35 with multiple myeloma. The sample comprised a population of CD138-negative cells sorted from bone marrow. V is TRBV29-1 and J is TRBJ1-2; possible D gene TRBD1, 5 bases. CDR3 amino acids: CSVESQGRGYTF. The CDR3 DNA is TGCAGCGTTGAATCCCAGGGACGTGGCTACACCTTC.